A selection of T cell receptor beta chains follows, all from one sample in a study of shared clonotypes between healthy human individuals. Sequencing was performed with immunoSEQ multiplex PCR; in TCRdb, only in-frame clones are kept and a portion is missing. The repertoire consists of about 710,000 clones, with about three quarters occurring once and the leading ten covering around 2%. What was sequenced was memory CD4+ T cells sorted from blood. The receptors come from a woman in her 30s in good health. The CDR3 runs from the conserved cysteine through the conserved F or W. A D gene is named only where the DNA matches it firmly. Rows give clone size only sometimes, using once, few, many, or a class for an expanded clone.

11,TRBV20-1,TRBJ2-1,TRBD2,NA,TGCGGGACTAGCGGGAATAATGAGCAGTTCTTC,CGTSGNNEQFF
14,TRBV5-1,TRBJ2-3,NA,NA,TGCGCCAGCAGCTTGGACGGACCCATGGATACGCAGTATTTT,CASSLDGPMDTQYF
15,TRBV9,TRBJ2-1,TRBD2,NA,TGTGCCAGCAGCATAAGGACTAGCGGAAACAATGAGCAGTTCTTC,CASSIRTSGNNEQFF
15,TRBV6-6,TRBJ1-5,NA,NA,TGTGCCAGCAAAAGGGACCCCACTAGCAATCAGCCCCAGCATTTT,CASKRDPTSNQPQHF
15,TRBV4-1,TRBJ2-2,NA,NA,TGCGCCAGCAGCCAAGACTCCGCGGTCACCGGGGAGCTGTTTTTT,CASSQDSAVTGELFF
16,TRBV18,TRBJ2-1,NA,NA,TGTGCCAGCTCAGATGGGGGGGCAGGACAATACAATGAGCAGTTCTTC,CASSDGGAGQYNEQFF
13,TRBV5-1,TRBJ2-1,NA,NA,TGCGCCAGCAGCTTTACGGGGGACAATGAGCAGTTCTTC,CASSFTGDNEQFF
15,TRBV28,TRBJ1-5,NA,once,TGTGCCAGCAGTTTGCGAGGGGTTCGGAATCAGCCCCAGCATTTT,CASSLRGVRNQPQHF
15,TRBV5-1,TRBJ1-2,NA,NA,TGCGCCAGCAGCTGGTGGGGCAGCTCCTCCAGGGGCTACACCTTC,CASSWWGSSSRGYTF
16,TRBV21-1,TRBJ2-7,NA,NA,TGTGCCAGCACTCCTCACCCCGACCGGCCTTCCTACGAGCAGTACTTC,CASTPHPDRPSYEQYF
16,TRBV5-1,TRBJ2-1,TRBD1,NA,TGCGCCAGCAGTAAATCGGGACAGGGTGTTGGTGATGAGCAGTTCTTC,CASSKSGQGVGDEQFF
16,TRBV27,TRBJ2-7,TRBD2,NA,TGTGCCAGCAGTTCACCCGCTAGCGGGAGGTCCTACGAGCAGTACTTC,CASSSPASGRSYEQYF
13,TRBV5-1,TRBJ1-1,TRBD1,NA,TGCGCCAGCGCGAGACAGGGGAACACTGAAGCTTTCTTT,CASARQGNTEAFF
13,TRBV30,TRBJ1-3,NA,NA,TGTGCCTGGAGCCCAGGGCAGGGAAACACCATATATTTT,CAWSPGQGNTIYF
14,TRBV2,TRBJ1-2,NA,NA,TGTGCCAGCAGTGCCCTCCTGAATGGCTATGGCTACACCTTC,CASSALLNGYGYTF
15,TRBV9,TRBJ2-1,TRBD2,NA,TGTGCCAGCAGCGTTAGCGGGAGCTCCTACAATGAGCAGTTCTTC,CASSVSGSSYNEQFF
14,TRBV18,TRBJ1-1,NA,NA,TGTGCCAGCTCACTCGGCCAGCGTAACACTGAAGCTTTCTTT,CASSLGQRNTEAFF
14,TRBV5-4,TRBJ2-7,TRBD1,NA,TGTGCCAGCAGTAAGGGACAGGGGGTCTACGAGCAGTACTTC,CASSKGQGVYEQYF
14,TRBV5-1,TRBJ2-2,TRBD1,NA,TGCGCCAGCAGCCCCGGGACAGGGCACGGTGAGCTGTTTTTT,CASSPGTGHGELFF
11,TRBV20-1,TRBJ2-2,NA,NA,TGCAGTGCTCGGAGGACCGGGGAGCTGTTTTTT,CSARRTGELFF
15,TRBV28,TRBJ2-2,NA,NA,TGTGCCAGCGGGGGCCTCGTCCTTGGCACCGGGGAGCTGTTTTTT,CASGGLVLGTGELFF
16,TRBV7-9,TRBJ2-7,NA,NA,TGTGCCAGCAGCTTAGGGAGGGGTCCAAAATCTTACGAGCAGTACTTC,CASSLGRGPKSYEQYF
15,TRBV25-1,TRBJ1-2,TRBD1,NA,TGTGCCAGCAGTGACCGGGACAGGGGGTTCTATGGCTACACCTTC,CASSDRDRGFYGYTF
11,TRBV20-1,TRBJ1-1,NA,NA,TGCAGTGCTGGCGGGCCCGATGAAGCTTTCTTT,CSAGGPDEAFF
15,TRBV19,TRBJ1-2,NA,NA,TGTGCCAGTAGTCGCGGGCGGGGGCCGAACTATGGCTACACCTTC,CASSRGRGPNYGYTF
15,TRBV6-1,TRBJ2-3,TRBD2,few,TGTGCCAGCAGTGAAGCCTTGGGGGGGGGAGATACGCAGTATTTT,CASSEALGGGDTQYF
14,TRBV2,TRBJ2-7,TRBD2,NA,TGTGCCAGCAGCTCCGGGACTAGCGGTTACGAGCAGTACTTC,CASSSGTSGYEQYF